This is a list of T cell receptor beta chains from one sample in a study of blood T cell repertoires in COVID-19. TCRdb's table, derived via immunoSEQ multiplex PCR, lists solely in-frame clones and lacks some. The sample shows some 130,000 clones, approximately 88% of them seen only once. Material: peripheral blood. Receptors originate from a middle-aged man with acute or convalescent COVID-19. The CDR3 runs from the conserved cysteine through the conserved F or W. The order of the fields is V gene, J gene, clone size, D gene, CDR3 DNA, CDR3 protein. A D gene is named only where the DNA matches it firmly. Clone size appears in some rows only: once, few, many, or a class for an expanded clone.

>TRBV4-2|TRBJ2-5|-|-
TGTGCCAGCAGCCAAGACCCCTTTTATGGGGGGGCCCGGGAGACCCAGTACTTC
CASSQDPFYGGARETQYF
>TRBV5-8|TRBJ1-2|-|TRBD1
TGTGCCAGCAGTTTCTATAGGGCAGGGGGGACAACTAAAGGCTACACCTTC
CASSFYRAGGTTKGYTF
>TRBV6-5|TRBJ2-7|-|TRBD1
TGTGCCAGCAGTCGGACAGGGGGTTCCTACGAGCAGTACTTC
CASSRTGGSYEQYF
>TRBV6-6|TRBJ1-3|-|-
TGTGCCAGCAGCCACTCTGGAAACACCATATATTTT
CASSHSGNTIYF
>TRBV28|TRBJ1-1|few|-
TGTGCCAGCAGTTTAGCCGGGGGAAGGATACCTGAAGCTTTCTTT
CASSLAGGRIPEAFF
>TRBV9|TRBJ1-1|-|TRBD1
TGTGCCAGCAGCCCCAGGGGGGCAGCAGAGAAGGTGAGTGAAGCTTTCTTT
CASSPRGAAEKVSEAFF
>TRBV9|TRBJ1-1|-|-
TGTGCCAGCGAGGTTTGGCCCGGTACTGCGAACACTGAAGCTTTCTTT
CASEVWPGTANTEAFF
>TRBV2|TRBJ1-4|-|-
TGTGCCAGCAGTGTAAACAAAAACGTTGAAAAACTGTTTTTT
CASSVNKNVEKLFF
>TRBV9|TRBJ2-2|-|-
TGTGCCAGCAGTGGTACTACTTTGGGCGGGGAGCTGTTTTTT
CASSGTTLGGELFF
>TRBV28|TRBJ2-2|-|TRBD2
TGTGCCAGCAGGGTCACGGGGGGGGAGACGGTGAACACCGGGGAGCTGTTTTTT
CASRVTGGETVNTGELFF
>TRBV5-1|TRBJ1-6|-|TRBD1
TGCGCCAGCAGCTTGGGGACAGGGAACAATTCACCCCTCCACTTT
CASSLGTGNNSPLHF
>TRBV7-9|TRBJ2-4|-|TRBD2
TGTGCCAGTTCGGGGGTAGCGGGGCCCCTAGCCAAAAACATTCAGTACTTC
CASSGVAGPLAKNIQYF
>TRBV15|TRBJ1-2|-|-
TGTGCCACCAGCAGAGAAGGACAGTACTATGGCTACACCTTC
CATSREGQYYGYTF
>TRBV19|TRBJ1-2|-|TRBD1
TGTGCCAGTAGTCTTAGTTCAGGGGGCAACTATGGCTACACCTTC
CASSLSSGGNYGYTF
>TRBV19|TRBJ1-1|-|TRBD1
TGTGCCAGTAGGACAGGGATGAACACTGAAGCTTTCTTT
CASRTGMNTEAFF
>TRBV6-5|TRBJ2-1|-|TRBD2
TGTGCCAGCAGCCGAAGCGGGAGGGACAATGAGCAGTTCTTC
CASSRSGRDNEQFF
>TRBV27|TRBJ1-2|-|TRBD1
TGTGCCAGCAGTTCCGGGACAGGGAGGCACTATGGCTACACCTTC
CASSSGTGRHYGYTF
>TRBV28|TRBJ2-1|-|-
TGTGCCAGCAGTTTACGGGGCAATGAGCAGTTCTTC
CASSLRGNEQFF
>TRBV5-5|TRBJ1-2|-|-
TGTGCCAGCAGCTTGGACATTTGGGGGCGGGATGGCTACACCTTC
CASSLDIWGRDGYTF
>TRBV10-1|TRBJ1-2|-|-
TGCGCCAGCAGTGAGGGGGCCGGCTATGGCTACACCTTC
CASSEGAGYGYTF
>TRBV12-3/TRBV12-4|TRBJ1-1|-|-
TGTGCCAGCAGTTTAGGGGGCTCCACTGAAGCTTTCTTT
CASSLGGSTEAFF
>TRBV7-2|TRBJ2-2|-|TRBD2
TGTGCCAGCAGCAAGGGAGGGGCCCTAAGCGGGGAGCTGTTTTTT
CASSKGGALSGELFF